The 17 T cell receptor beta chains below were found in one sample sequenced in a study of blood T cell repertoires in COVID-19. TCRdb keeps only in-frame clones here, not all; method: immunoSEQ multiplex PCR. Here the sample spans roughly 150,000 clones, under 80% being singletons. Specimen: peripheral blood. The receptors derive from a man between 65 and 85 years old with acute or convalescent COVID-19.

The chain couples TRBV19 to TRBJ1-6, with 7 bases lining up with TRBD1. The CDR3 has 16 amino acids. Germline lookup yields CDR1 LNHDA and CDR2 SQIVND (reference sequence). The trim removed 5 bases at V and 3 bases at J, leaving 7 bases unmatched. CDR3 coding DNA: TGTGCCAGTAGTCCCCGGGACAGAAACTATAATTCACCCCTCCACTTT. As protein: CASSPRDRNYNSPLHF.

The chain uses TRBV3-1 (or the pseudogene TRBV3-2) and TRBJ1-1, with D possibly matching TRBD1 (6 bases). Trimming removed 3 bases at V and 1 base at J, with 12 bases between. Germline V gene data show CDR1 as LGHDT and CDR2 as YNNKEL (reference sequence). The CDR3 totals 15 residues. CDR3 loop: CASSQAQGWNTEAFF. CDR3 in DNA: TGTGCCAGCAGCCAGGCACAGGGTTGGAACACTGAAGCTTTCTTT.

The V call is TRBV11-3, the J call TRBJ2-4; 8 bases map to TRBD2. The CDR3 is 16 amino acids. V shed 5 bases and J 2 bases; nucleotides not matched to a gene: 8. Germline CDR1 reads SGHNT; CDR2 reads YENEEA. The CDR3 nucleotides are TGTGCCAGCAGCCCACGGGGGGGGGCCCCCAAAAACATTCAGTACTTC. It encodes CASSPRGGAPKNIQYF.

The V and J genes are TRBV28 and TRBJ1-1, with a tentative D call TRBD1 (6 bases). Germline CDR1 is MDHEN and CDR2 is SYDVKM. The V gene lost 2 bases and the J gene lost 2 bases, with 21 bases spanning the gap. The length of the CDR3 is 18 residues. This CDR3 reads CASSLRAIIWDINTEAFF. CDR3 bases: TGTGCCAGCAGTTTACGGGCGATTATATGGGACATAAACACTGAAGCTTTCTTT.

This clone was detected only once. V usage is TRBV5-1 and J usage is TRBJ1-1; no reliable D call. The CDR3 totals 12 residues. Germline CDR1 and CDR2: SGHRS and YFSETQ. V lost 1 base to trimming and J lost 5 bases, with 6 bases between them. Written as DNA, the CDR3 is TGCGCCAGCAGCTTGCGCGGGACTGAAGCTTTCTTT. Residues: CASSLRGTEAFF.

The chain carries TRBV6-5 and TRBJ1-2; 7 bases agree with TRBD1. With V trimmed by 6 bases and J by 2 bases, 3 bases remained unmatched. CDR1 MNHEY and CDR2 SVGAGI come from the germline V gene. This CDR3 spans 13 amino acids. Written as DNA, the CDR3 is TGTGCCAGCAGCACAGGGGAGAACTATGGCTACACCTTC. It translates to CASSTGENYGYTF.

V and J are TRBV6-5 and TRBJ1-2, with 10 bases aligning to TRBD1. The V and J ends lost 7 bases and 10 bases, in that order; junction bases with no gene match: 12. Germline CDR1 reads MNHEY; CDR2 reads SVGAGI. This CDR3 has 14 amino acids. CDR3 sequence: CASIVTGGASDYTF. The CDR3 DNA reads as TGTGCCAGCATCGTGACAGGGGGCGCCTCAGACTACACCTTC.

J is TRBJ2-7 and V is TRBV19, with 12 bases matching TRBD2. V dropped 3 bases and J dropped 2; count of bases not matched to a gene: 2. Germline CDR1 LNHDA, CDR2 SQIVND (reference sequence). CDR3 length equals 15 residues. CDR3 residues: CASSIGTSGPYEQYF. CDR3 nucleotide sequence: TGTGCCAGTAGTATTGGGACTAGCGGGCCCTACGAGCAGTACTTC. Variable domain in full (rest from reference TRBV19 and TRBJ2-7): DGGITQSPKYLFRKEGQNVTLSCEQNLNHDAMYWYRQDPGQGLRLIYYSQIVNDFQKGDIAEGYSVSREKKESFPLTVTSAQKNPTAFYLCASSIGTSGPYEQYFGPGTRLTVT.

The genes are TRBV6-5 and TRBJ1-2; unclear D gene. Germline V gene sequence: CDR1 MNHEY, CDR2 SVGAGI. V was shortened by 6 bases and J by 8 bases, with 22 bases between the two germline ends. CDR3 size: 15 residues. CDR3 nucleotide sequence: TGTGCCAGCAGCCCGTCACGGGAACTATGGTTCGGCTACACCTTC. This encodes CASSPSRELWFGYTF.

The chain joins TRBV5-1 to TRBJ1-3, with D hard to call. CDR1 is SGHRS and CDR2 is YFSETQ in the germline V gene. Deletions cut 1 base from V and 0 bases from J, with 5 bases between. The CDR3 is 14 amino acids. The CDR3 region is CASSLHSSGNTIYF. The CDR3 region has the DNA TGCGCCAGCAGCTTGCACAGCTCTGGAAACACCATATATTTT.

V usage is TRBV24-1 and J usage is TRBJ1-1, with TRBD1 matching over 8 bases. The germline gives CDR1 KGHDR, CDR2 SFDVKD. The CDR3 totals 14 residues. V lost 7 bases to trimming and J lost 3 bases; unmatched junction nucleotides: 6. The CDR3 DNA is TGTGCCACCAGCTATACGACAGGGGACACTGAAGCTTTCTTT. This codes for CATSYTTGDTEAFF.

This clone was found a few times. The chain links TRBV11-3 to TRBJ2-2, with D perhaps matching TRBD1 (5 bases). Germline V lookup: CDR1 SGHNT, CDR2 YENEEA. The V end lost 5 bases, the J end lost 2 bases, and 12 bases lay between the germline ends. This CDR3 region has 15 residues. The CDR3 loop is CASSPQGSNTGELFF. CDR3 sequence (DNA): TGTGCCAGCAGCCCCCAGGGCAGTAACACCGGGGAGCTGTTTTTT.

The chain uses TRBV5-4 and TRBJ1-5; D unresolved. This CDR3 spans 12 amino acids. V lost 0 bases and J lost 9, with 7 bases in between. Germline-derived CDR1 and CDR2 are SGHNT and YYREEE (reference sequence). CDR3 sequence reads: CASSLGSGPQHF. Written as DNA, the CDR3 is TGTGCCAGCAGCTTGGGAAGCGGGCCCCAGCATTTT.

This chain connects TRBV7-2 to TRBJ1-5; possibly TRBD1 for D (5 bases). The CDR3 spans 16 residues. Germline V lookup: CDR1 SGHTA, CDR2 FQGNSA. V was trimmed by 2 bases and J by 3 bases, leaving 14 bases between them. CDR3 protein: CASSLFGGRVNQPQHF. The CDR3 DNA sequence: TGTGCCAGCAGCTTATTTGGGGGGAGGGTCAATCAGCCCCAGCATTTT.

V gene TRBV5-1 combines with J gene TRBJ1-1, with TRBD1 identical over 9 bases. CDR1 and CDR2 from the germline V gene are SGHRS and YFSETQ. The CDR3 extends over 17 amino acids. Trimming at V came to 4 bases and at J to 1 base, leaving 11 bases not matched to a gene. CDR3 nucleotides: TGCGCCAGCAGCCCGCGGCCGGGACAGGGCACGAACACTGAAGCTTTCTTT. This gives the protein CASSPRPGQGTNTEAFF.

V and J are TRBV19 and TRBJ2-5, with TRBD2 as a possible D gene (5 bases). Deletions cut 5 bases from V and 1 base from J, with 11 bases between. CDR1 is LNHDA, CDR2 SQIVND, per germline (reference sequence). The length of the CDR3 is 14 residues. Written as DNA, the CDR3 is TGTGCCAGTAGTCCTCAAGCGGTCCAAGAGACCCAGTACTTC. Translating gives CASSPQAVQETQYF.

CDR3 protein: CASSYSRGEETQYF. Here the CDR3 DNA reads TGTGCCAGCAGTTACAGTCGGGGGGAAGAGACCCAGTACTTC. The J gene is TRBJ2-5, the V gene TRBV6-6, with 7 bases aligning to TRBD2. Trimming at V came to 2 bases and at J to 3 bases, leaving 3 bases not matched to a gene. This CDR3 region has 14 residues. Germline V gives CDR1 MNHNY, CDR2 SVGAGI (reference sequence).